What follows are 22 T cell receptor beta chains derived from one specimen sequenced in a study of molecular identifiers for immune sequencing clone quantification. TCRdb recomputed calls from the PCR reads with MiXCR, one row per CDR3 protein. The sample consists of about 500,000 distinct CDR3 sequences, 20% to 25% of them appearing once. The sequenced sample consisted of naive CD8+ T cells from blood, with Jurkat cell RNA spiked in. Subset in this sample: FACS-sorted CD8+CD4-CCR7+CD45RA+ naive T cells. The source of these receptors is a human donor in good health. Some libraries in this study had Jurkat cell RNA spiked in.

This clonotype has a count of ten or more. The chain is built from TRBV30 and TRBJ2-7; the D is unclear. The germline V gene encodes CDR1 GTSNPN and CDR2 SVGIG (reference sequence). Between the trimmed V and J ends, which lost 0 bases and 6 bases, there was a span of 9 bases. This CDR3 has 12 amino acids. Here the CDR3 DNA reads TGTGCCTGGAGTGTACTCGGGCTCGAGCAGTACTTC. It codes for CAWSVLGLEQYF.

This clonotype occurred a few times. J is TRBJ2-2 and V is TRBV4-1; D is undetermined. Germline loops: CDR1 MGHRA, CDR2 YSYEKL. This CDR3 spans 14 amino acids. V was cut by 1 base and J by 7 bases, with 10 bases left in between. The CDR3 loop reads CASSQVSVGGELFF. In DNA form, the CDR3 reads TGCGCCAGCAGCCAAGTCAGTGTCGGCGGGGAGCTGTTTTTT.

The chain is built from TRBV11-3 and TRBJ2-7; possible D gene TRBD2, 6 bases. Germline V gene data show CDR1 as SGHNT and CDR2 as YENEEA. V gave up 2 bases and J gave up 3 bases, with 11 bases separating them. The CDR3 has 14 residues. In DNA form, the CDR3 reads TGTGCCAGCAGCTTAATGGCGGAGGGCTACGAGCAGTACTTC. This translates into CASSLMAEGYEQYF.

J is TRBJ1-5 and V is TRBV4-3; possibly TRBD1 for D (6 bases). The CDR3 has 15 residues. The V end was cut by 1 base, the J end by 6 bases, with 13 bases between. The germline V gene encodes CDR1 LGHNA and CDR2 YSLEER. The CDR3 protein is CASSQVLGAGQPQHF. The CDR3 DNA follows: TGCGCCAGCAGCCAAGTGTTGGGGGCAGGTCAGCCCCAGCATTTT.

This clonotype was counted ten times or more. The genes are TRBV12-3 or TRBV12-4 and TRBJ2-3, with 7 positions matching TRBD2. V shed 5 bases, J shed 5 bases, and the junction held 7 bases outside the gene matches. The CDR3 has 14 amino acids. In DNA, the CDR3 is TGTGCCAGCAGTACCCCTAGCGGTATAGATACGCAGTATTTT. Protein product: CASSTPSGIDTQYF.

In its sample, this clonotype was seen many times. The J gene is TRBJ2-1, the V gene TRBV29-1; TRBD2 is a possible D gene (7 bases). The ends were cut back, 6 bases at V and 10 bases at J, with 16 bases in the middle. Germline V gives CDR1 SQVTM, CDR2 ANQGSEA. This CDR3 spans 12 amino acids. The CDR3 region has the DNA TGCAGCGTGGCAGTAGGGGGGGCGGAGCAGTTCTTC. Its translation is CSVAVGGAEQFF.

Remarks on this clonotype: One end of the junction is discordant with germline, which a read error may explain. The chain employs TRBV12-3 or TRBV12-4 and TRBJ2-5, with no clear D. The CDR3 has 13 residues. This chain's CDR3 is CTSTPPSRETQYF. In nucleotides, the CDR3 is TGTACCAGTACCCCCCCCTCTCGAGAGACCCAGTACTTC.

Details on this clonotype: A single base separates this from a much larger clone, so it may be a read error. The rearrangement links TRBV5-1 to TRBJ2-7; D remains unclear. CDR3 size: 15 residues. Germline values: CDR1 SGHRS, CDR2 YFSETQ. CDR3 in DNA: TGCGCCAGCAGCTTGGGGTTAGGGCGAATCTACGAGCGGTACTTC. Translated: CASSLGLGRIYERYF.

A word on this clonotype: One end of the junction does not line up with germline, which may come from a read error. For the CDR3, the DNA is TGTGCCAGAAGCGTAGCTACGGAGGCTAACACAGATACGCAGTATTTT. Amino acids: CARSVATEANTDTQYF. The V call is TRBV9, the J call TRBJ2-3; D is possibly TRBD2 (5 bases). This CDR3 comprises 16 residues. CDR1 and CDR2 (germline): SGDLS, YYNGEE.

Concerning this clonotype: Possible read error: a much larger clone is one base away. Here the CDR3 DNA reads TGTGCCAGCAGCCCCTGGAACAGGCTAGCCAAAAACATTCAGTACTTC. Translation gives CASSPWNRLAKNIQYF. This rearrangement joins TRBV5-6 to TRBJ2-4; weak D call: TRBD1 (5 bases). Trimming shortened V by 4 bases and J by 0 bases, and 14 bases separated the two germline ends. This CDR3 contains 16 residues. Germline CDR1 reads SGHDT; CDR2 reads YYEEEE.

This clonotype was detected many times. The genes are TRBV4-3 and TRBJ2-3; D remains unclear. This CDR3 contains 13 residues. With 8 bases removed from V and 0 bases from J, the gap between germline ends came to 9 bases. The germline V gene has CDR1 LGHNA and CDR2 YSLEER. CDR3 loop: CASGSSSTDTQYF. The CDR3 bases are TGCGCCAGCGGTTCAAGTAGCACAGATACGCAGTATTTT.

This clonotype occurred many times. The chain is built from TRBV7-9 and TRBJ1-5, with D perhaps TRBD1 (5 bases). From germline, CDR1 is SEHNR and CDR2 FQNEAQ (reference sequence). The CDR3 runs 16 residues. V was shortened by 4 bases and J by 2 bases, with 15 bases between the two germline ends. The CDR3 loop is CASSSNQGSGNQPQHF. DNA of the CDR3: TGTGCCAGCAGCTCAAACCAGGGTAGCGGCAATCAGCCCCAGCATTTT.

About this clonotype: Since a much larger clone is just one base distant, this may be a read error. The chain has TRBV12-3 or TRBV12-4 and TRBJ2-2, with D possibly called TRBD1 or TRBD2 (5 bases each). The CDR3 consists of 16 residues. The CDR3 DNA reads TGTGCCAGCAGCACACCCCTGGGGCGAACAGCCGGGGAGCTGGTTTTT. Protein: CASSTPLGRTAGELVF.

This clonotype was recorded a few times. Germline and junction disagree at one end, which may indicate a read error. This chain uses TRBV20-1 with TRBJ2-3; possible D gene TRBD2, 6 bases. The CDR3 has 15 amino acids. Germline CDR1 reads DFQATT; CDR2 reads SNEGSKA (reference sequence). For the CDR3, the DNA is TGTAGTGCACTAAACGGGGGAGATAGCACAGATACGCAGTATTTT. This sequence encodes CSALNGGDSTDTQYF.

This clonotype turned up a few times. V gene TRBV30 combines with J gene TRBJ1-3; D is unresolved. Trimming removed 8 bases from V and 8 bases from J, with 10 bases in between. The germline V gene has CDR1 GTSNPN and CDR2 SVGIG (reference sequence). The CDR3 consists of 10 residues. Here the CDR3 reads CAASGDTIYF. Written as DNA, the CDR3 is TGTGCCGCCTCCGGGGACACCATATATTTT.

This clonotype was counted only a few times. V is TRBV4-1 and J is TRBJ2-3; 7 nucleotides align to TRBD1. CDR3 length: 16 residues. V lost 2 bases and J lost 2; bases outside the gene matches: 7. CDR1 and CDR2 (germline): MGHRA, YSYEKL. CDR3 DNA: TGCGCCAGCAGCCAACGGGACAGCCTTAACACAGATACGCAGTATTTT. Protein: CASSQRDSLNTDTQYF.

This clonotype was recorded many times. This chain links TRBV19 with TRBJ2-2; D possibly corresponds to TRBD1 (6 bases). Germline V CDR1 and CDR2: LNHDA, SQIVND (reference sequence). The CDR3 has 14 residues. The V end lost 0 bases, the J end lost 6 bases, and 8 bases lay between the germline ends. In DNA, the CDR3 is TGTGCCAGTAGTATAGATTCAGGGGCCGGGGAGCTGTTTTTT. This sequence encodes CASSIDSGAGELFF.

Many counts were recorded for this clonotype. The rearrangement uses TRBV28 and TRBJ2-3, with 8 bases lining up with TRBD1. In germline, CDR1 is MDHEN, CDR2 SYDVKM. The CDR3 consists of 16 residues. The J segment lost 4 bases and the V segment lost 3 bases, leaving 9 bases of the junction unmatched. CDR3 sequence reads: CASSFSPGGVPDTQYF. In nucleotides, the CDR3 is TGTGCCAGCAGTTTCTCCCCAGGGGGCGTCCCAGATACGCAGTATTTT. The full variable domain, with the rest looked up from reference TRBV28 and TRBJ2-3, is DVKVTQSSRYLVKRTGEKVFLECVQDMDHENMFWYRQDPGLGLRLIYFSYDVKMKEKGDIPEGYSVSREKKERFSLILESASTNQTSMYLCASSFSPGGVPDTQYFGPGTRLTVL.

In regard to this clonotype: This could be a read error, since a much larger clone is one nucleotide away. The rearrangement links TRBV7-6 to TRBJ2-7; 8 nucleotides align to TRBD2. J lost 9 bases, V lost 5 bases, and 15 bases had no gene match. Germline CDR1 is SGHVS and CDR2 is FNYEAQ. This CDR3 has 15 residues. The CDR3 is CASSPHSGTDGGQYF. DNA of the CDR3: TGTGCCAGCAGCCCCCATAGCGGGACGGACGGCGGGCAGTACTTC.

This chain uses TRBV24-1 with TRBJ2-6; 11 nucleotides agree with TRBD1. The CDR3 loop spans 17 amino acids. The germline gives CDR1 KGHDR, CDR2 SFDVKD. Trimming took 9 bases from V and 1 from J; bases not matched to a gene: 7. The CDR3 is CATGARDRGSGANVLTF. CDR3 DNA sequence: TGTGCCACCGGAGCACGGGACAGGGGGTCTGGGGCCAACGTCCTGACTTTC.

Regarding this clonotype: An end of the junction does not agree with germline; a read error may underlie this. The chain uses TRBV3-1 and TRBJ1-1, with unresolved D. The CDR3 has 13 amino acids. Germline CDR1 is LGHDT and CDR2 is YNNKEL (reference sequence). As DNA, the CDR3 is TGTGCCAGCACCCAACCGGAGGTGGGTGAAGCTTTCTTT. Its translation: CASTQPEVGEAFF.

This clonotype was recorded only once. This may be a read error, as it is one base from a much larger clone. The CDR3 DNA follows: TGCAGTGCCGACTCGCCTAGCGAGTACAAGCAGTACTTC. Amino acids: CSADSPSEYKQYF. The rearrangement links TRBV20-1 to TRBJ2-7, with D maybe TRBD2 (6 bases). Germline V gene data show CDR1 as DFQATT and CDR2 as SNEGSKA (reference sequence). V was pared by 6 bases and J by 8 bases, with 20 bases between. The CDR3 covers 13 residues.